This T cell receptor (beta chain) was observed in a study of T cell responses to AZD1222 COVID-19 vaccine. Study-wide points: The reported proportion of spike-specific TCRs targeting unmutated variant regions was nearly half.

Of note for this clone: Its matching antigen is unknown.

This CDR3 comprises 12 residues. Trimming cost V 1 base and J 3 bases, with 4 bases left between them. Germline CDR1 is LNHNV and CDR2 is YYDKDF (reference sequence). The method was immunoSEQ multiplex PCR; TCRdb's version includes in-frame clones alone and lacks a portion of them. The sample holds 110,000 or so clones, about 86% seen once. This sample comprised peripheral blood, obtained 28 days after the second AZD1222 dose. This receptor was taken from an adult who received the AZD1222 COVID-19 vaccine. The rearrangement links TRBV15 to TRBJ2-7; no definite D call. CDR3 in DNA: TGTGCCACCAGCAGAGGTTACTACGAGCAGTACTTC. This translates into CATSRGYYEQYF.